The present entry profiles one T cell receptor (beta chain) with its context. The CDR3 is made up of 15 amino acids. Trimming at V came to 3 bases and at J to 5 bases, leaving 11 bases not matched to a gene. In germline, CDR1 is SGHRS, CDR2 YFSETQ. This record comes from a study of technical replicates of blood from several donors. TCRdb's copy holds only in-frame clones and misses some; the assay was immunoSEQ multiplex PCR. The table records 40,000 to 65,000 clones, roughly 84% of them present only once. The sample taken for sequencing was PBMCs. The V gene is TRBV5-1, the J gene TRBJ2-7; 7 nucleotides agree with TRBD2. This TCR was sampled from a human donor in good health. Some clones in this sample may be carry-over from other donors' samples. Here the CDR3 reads CASSSLAGAYDEQYF. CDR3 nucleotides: TGCGCCAGCAGCTCCTTGGCGGGAGCTTATGACGAGCAGTACTTC.